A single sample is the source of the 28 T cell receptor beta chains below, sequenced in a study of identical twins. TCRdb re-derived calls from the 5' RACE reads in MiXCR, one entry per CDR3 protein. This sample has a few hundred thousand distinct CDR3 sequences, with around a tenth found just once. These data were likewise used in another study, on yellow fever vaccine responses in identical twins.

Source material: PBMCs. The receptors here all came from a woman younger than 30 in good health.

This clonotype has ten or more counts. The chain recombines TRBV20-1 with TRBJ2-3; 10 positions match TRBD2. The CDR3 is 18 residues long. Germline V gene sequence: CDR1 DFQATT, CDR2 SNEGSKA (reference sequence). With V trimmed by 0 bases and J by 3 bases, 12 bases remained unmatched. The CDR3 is CSARDLPSGRGPTDTQYF. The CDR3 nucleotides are TGCAGTGCTAGAGATCTTCCCAGCGGGAGGGGCCCAACAGATACGCAGTATTTT.

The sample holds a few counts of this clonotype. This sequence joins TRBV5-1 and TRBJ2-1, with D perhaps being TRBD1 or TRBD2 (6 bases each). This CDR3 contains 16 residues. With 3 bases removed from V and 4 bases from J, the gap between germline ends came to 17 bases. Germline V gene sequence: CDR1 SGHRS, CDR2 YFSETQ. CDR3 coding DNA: TGCGCCAGCAGCTCCCTCGGGGGCACTCTTTACAATGAGCAGTTCTTC. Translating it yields CASSSLGGTLYNEQFF. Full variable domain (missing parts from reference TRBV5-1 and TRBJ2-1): KAGVTQTPRYLIKTRGQQVTLSCSPISGHRSVSWYQQTPGQGLQFLFEYFSETQRNKGNFPGRFSGRQFSNSRSEMNVSTLELGDSALYLCASSSLGGTLYNEQFFGPGTRLTVL.

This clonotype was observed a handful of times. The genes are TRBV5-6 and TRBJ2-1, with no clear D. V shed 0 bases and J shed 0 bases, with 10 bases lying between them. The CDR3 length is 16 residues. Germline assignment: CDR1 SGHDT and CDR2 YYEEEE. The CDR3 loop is CASSLDLASSYNEQFF. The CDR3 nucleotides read TGTGCCAGCAGCTTGGATTTAGCCAGCTCCTACAATGAGCAGTTCTTC.

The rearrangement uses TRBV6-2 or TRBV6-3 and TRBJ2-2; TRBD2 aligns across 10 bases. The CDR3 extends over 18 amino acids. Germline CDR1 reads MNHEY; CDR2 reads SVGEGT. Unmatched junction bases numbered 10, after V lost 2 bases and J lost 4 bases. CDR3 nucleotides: TGTGCCAGCAGTTACGGGCTAGCGGGAGCTTCTGGCACCGGGGAGCTGTTTTTT. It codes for CASSYGLAGASGTGELFF.

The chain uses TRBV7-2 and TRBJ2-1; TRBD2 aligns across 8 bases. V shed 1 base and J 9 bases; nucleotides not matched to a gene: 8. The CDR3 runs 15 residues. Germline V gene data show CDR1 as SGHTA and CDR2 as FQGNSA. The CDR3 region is CASSLDSTSAGEQFF. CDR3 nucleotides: TGTGCCAGCAGCTTAGATTCGACTAGCGCGGGTGAGCAGTTCTTC.

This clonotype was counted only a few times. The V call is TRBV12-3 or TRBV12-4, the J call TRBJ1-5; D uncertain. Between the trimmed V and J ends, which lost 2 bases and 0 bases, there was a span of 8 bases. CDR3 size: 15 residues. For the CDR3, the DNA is TGTGCCAGCAGTTTAATGTCTGATAGCAATCAGCCCCAGCATTTT. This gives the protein CASSLMSDSNQPQHF.

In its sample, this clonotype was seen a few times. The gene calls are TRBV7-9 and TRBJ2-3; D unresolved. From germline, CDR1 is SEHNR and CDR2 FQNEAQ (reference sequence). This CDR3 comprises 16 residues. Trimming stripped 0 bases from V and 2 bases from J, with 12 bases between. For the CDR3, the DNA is TGTGCCAGCAGCTTAGCCACGGACGGAACCACAGATACGCAGTATTTT. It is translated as CASSLATDGTTDTQYF.

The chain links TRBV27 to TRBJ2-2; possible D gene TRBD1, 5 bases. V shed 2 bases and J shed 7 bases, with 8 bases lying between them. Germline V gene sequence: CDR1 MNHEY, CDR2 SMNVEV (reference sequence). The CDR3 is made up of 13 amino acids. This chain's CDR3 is CASSLIQGGELFF. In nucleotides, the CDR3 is TGTGCCAGCAGTTTAATTCAGGGCGGGGAGCTGTTTTTT.

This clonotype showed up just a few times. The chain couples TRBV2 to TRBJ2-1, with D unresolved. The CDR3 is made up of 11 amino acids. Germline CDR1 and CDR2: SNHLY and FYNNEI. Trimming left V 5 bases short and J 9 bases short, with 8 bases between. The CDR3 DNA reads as TGTGCCAGCAGTCCCTTGGTTGAGCAGTTCTTC. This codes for CASSPLVEQFF. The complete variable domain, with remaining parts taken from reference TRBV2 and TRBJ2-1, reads EPEVTQTPSHQVTQMGQEVILRCVPISNHLYFYWYRQILGQKVEFLVSFYNNEISEKSEIFDDQFSVERPDGSNFTLKIRSTKLEDSAMYFCASSPLVEQFFGPGTRLTVL.

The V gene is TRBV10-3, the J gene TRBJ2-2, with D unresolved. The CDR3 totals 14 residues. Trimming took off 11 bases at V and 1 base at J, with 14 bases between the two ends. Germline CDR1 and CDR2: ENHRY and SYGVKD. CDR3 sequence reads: CAVHGPLNTGELFF. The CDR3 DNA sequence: TGTGCCGTCCATGGACCTCTGAACACCGGGGAGCTGTTTTTT.

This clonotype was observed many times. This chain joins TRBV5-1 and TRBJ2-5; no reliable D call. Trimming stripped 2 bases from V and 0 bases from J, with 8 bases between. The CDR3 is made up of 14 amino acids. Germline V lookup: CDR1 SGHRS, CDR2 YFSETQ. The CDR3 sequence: CASSLGQYQETQYF. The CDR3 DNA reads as TGCGCCAGCAGCTTAGGGCAGTACCAAGAGACCCAGTACTTC.

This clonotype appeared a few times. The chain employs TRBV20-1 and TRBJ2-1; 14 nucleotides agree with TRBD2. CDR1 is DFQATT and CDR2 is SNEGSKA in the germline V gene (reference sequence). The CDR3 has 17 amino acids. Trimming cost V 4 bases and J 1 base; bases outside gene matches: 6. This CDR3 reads CSATGLAGGMSYNEQFF. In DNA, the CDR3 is TGCAGTGCTACCGGACTAGCGGGGGGCATGTCCTACAATGAGCAGTTCTTC.

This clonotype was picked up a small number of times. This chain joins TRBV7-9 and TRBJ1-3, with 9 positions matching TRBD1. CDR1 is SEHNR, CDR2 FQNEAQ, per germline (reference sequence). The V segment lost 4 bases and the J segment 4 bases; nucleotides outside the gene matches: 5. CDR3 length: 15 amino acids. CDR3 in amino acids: CASSSGTGSGNTIYF. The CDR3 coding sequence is TGTGCCAGCAGCTCCGGGACAGGGTCCGGAAACACCATATATTTT.

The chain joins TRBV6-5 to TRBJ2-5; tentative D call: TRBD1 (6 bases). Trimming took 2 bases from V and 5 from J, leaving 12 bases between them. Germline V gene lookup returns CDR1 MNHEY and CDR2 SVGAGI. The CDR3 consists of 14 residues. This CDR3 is CASSYDQGTETQYF. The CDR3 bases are TGTGCCAGCAGTTACGACCAGGGGACGGAGACCCAGTACTTC.

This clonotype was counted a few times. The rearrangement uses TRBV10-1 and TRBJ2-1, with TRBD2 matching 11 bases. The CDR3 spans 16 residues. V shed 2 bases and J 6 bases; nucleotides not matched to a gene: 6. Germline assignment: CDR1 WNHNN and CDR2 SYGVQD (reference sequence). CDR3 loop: CASSEPETSGINEQFF. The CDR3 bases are TGCGCCAGCAGTGAGCCTGAGACTAGCGGGATCAATGAGCAGTTCTTC.

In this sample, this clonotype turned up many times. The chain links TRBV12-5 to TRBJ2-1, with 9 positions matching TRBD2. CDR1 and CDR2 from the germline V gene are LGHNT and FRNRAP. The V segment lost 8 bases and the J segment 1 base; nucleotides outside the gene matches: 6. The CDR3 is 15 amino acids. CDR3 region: CASMTGLASYNEQFF. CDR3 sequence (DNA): TGTGCTAGTATGACGGGACTAGCTTCCTACAATGAGCAGTTCTTC. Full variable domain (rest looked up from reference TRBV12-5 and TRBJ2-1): DARVTQTPRHKVTEMGQEVTMRCQPILGHNTVFWYRQTMMQGLELLAYFRNRAPLDDSGMPKDRFSAEMPDATLATLKIQPSEPRDSAVYFCASMTGLASYNEQFFGPGTRLTVL.

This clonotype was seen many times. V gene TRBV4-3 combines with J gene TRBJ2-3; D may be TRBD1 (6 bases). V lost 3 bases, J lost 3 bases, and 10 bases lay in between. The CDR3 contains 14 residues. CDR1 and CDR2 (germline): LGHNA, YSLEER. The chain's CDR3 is CASSHRGATDTQYF. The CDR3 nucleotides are TGCGCCAGCAGCCACAGGGGTGCGACAGATACGCAGTATTTT.

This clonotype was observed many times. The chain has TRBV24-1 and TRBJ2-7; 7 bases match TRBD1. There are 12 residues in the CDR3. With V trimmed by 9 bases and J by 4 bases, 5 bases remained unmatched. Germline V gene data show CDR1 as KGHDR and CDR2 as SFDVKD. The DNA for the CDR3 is TGTGCCACCTCCACAGGGGATTACGAGCAGTACTTC. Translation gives CATSTGDYEQYF.

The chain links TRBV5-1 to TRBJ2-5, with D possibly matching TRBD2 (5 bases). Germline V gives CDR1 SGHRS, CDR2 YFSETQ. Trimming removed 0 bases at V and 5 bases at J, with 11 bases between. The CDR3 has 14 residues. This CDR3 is CASSLVEGWETQYF. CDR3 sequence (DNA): TGCGCCAGCAGCTTGGTTGAGGGTTGGGAGACCCAGTACTTC. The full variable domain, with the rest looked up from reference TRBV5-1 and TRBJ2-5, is KAGVTQTPRYLIKTRGQQVTLSCSPISGHRSVSWYQQTPGQGLQFLFEYFSETQRNKGNFPGRFSGRQFSNSRSEMNVSTLELGDSALYLCASSLVEGWETQYFGPGTRLLVL.

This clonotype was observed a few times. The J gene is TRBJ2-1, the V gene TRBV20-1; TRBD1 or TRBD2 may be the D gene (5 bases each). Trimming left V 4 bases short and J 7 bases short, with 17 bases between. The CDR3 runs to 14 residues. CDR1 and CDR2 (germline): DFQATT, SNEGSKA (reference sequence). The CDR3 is CSANRGPARNEQFF. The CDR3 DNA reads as TGCAGTGCTAACCGGGGCCCCGCGAGGAATGAGCAGTTCTTC.

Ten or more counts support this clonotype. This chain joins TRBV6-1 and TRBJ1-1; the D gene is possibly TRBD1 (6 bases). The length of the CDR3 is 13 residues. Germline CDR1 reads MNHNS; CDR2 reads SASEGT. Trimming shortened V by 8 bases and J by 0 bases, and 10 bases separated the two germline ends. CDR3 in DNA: TGTGCCAGCCTGAGGGGGTTGAACACTGAAGCTTTCTTT. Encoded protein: CASLRGLNTEAFF.

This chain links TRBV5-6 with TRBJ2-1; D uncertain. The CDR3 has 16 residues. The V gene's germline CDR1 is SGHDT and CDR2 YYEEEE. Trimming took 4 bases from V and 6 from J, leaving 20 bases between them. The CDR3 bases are TGTGCCAGCAGCCAGAAGAGGAGTGCGCTACTCAATGAGCAGTTCTTC. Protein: CASSQKRSALLNEQFF.

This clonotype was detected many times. In DNA, the CDR3 is TGTGCCAGCAGCCCCTCGGGGACAGGGAACACTGAAGCTTTCTTT. This encodes CASSPSGTGNTEAFF. The V and J genes are TRBV12-3 or TRBV12-4 and TRBJ1-1, with 8 bases lining up with TRBD1. The junction had 7 bases not matched to a gene; V was cut back by 6 bases and J by 1 base. There are 15 residues in the CDR3.

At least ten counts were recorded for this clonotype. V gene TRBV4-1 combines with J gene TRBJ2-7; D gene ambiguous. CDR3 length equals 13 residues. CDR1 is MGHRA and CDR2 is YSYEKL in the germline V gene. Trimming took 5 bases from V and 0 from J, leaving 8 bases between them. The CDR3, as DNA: TGCGCCAGCAGCGAGAGGAACTCCTACGAGCAGTACTTC. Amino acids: CASSERNSYEQYF.

The CDR3 region has the DNA TGCAGTGCTAGAGGAGAGAGGACGTCGGGGACCGGGGAGCTGTTTTTT. Translating it yields CSARGERTSGTGELFF. The chain couples TRBV20-1 to TRBJ2-2, with D perhaps matching TRBD2 (5 bases). V shed 1 base and J shed 5 bases, with 17 bases lying between them. Germline V lookup: CDR1 DFQATT, CDR2 SNEGSKA (reference sequence). The CDR3 length is 16 residues.

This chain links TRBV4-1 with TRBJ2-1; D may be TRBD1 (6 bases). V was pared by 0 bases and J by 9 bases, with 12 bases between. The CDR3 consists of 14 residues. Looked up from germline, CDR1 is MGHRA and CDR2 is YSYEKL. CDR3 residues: CASSQDTGWSEQFF. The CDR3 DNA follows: TGCGCCAGCAGCCAAGATACAGGGTGGAGTGAGCAGTTCTTC.

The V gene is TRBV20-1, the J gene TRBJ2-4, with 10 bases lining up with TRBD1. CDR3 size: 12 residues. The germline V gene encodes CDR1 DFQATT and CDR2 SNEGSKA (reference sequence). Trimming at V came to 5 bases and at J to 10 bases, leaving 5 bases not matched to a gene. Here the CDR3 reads CSAPRDRGIQYF. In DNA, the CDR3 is TGCAGTGCTCCTAGGGACAGGGGAATTCAGTACTTC.

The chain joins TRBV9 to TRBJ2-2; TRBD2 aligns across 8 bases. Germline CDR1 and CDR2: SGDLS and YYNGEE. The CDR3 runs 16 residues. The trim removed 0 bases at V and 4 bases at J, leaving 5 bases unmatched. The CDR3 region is CASSVARREVTGELFF. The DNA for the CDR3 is TGTGCCAGCAGCGTAGCGCGGCGGGAGGTCACCGGGGAGCTGTTTTTT. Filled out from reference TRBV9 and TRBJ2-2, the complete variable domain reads DSGVTQTPKHLITATGQRVTLRCSPRSGDLSVYWYQQSLDQGLQFLIQYYNGEERAKGNILERFSAQQFPDLHSELNLSSLELGDSALYFCASSVARREVTGELFFGEGSRLTVL.